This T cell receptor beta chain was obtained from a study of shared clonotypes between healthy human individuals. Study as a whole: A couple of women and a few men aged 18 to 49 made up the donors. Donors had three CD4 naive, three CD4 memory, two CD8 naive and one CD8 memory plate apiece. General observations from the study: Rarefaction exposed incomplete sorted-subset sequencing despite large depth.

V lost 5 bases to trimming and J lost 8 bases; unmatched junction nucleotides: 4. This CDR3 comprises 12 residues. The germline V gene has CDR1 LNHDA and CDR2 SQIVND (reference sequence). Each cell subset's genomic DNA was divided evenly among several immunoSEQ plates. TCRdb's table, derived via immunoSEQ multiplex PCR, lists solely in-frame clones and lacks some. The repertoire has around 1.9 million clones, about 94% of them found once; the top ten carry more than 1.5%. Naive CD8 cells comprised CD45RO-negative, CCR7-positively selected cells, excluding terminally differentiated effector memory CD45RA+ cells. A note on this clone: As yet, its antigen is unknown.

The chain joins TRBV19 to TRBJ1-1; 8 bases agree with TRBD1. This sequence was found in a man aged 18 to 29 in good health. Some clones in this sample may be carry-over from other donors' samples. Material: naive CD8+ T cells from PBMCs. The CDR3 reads CASSVQGEEAFF. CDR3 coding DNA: TGTGCCAGTAGTGTACAGGGGGAGGAAGCTTTCTTT.